This TCR beta chain was identified during a study of shared clonotypes between healthy human individuals. As defined, naive CD8 cells were CD45RO-negative and positively selected for CCR7, with terminally differentiated effector memory CD45RA+ cells excluded. Data came from immunoSEQ multiplex PCR; TCRdb stores just in-frame clones and leaves some out. In the table there are about 2.2 million clones, roughly 95% of which are singletons. Sequencing was done on a sample of naive CD8+ T cells from PBMCs. The TCR originated in a man between 18 and 29 years old in good health. Some clones in this sample may be carry-over from other donors' samples.

CDR3 amino acids: CSVIQGRDGYTF. DNA of the CDR3: TGCAGCGTAATCCAGGGGAGGGATGGCTACACCTTC. The J gene is TRBJ1-2, the V gene TRBV29-1; tentative D call: TRBD1 (6 bases). From germline, CDR1 is SQVTM and CDR2 ANQGSEA. The CDR3 totals 12 residues. The ends were cut back, 6 bases at V and 6 bases at J, with 14 bases in the middle.